This T cell receptor beta chain was identified during a study of blood T cell repertoires in COVID-19. About the study: Both acute and convalescent COVID-19 samples were obtained from the United States, Italy and Spain. Sources were T cells, B-cell-depleted T cells, or PBMCs; the material itself was cDNA or gDNA.

Study processing details: Scientists estimated how many nucleated cells there were by amplifying reference gene primers. Libraries were prepared by immunoSEQ multiplex PCR; TCRdb keeps only in-frame clonotypes and omits some of them. V and J calls and clone size are copied from that table; D and trimming were computed from the DNA. The top ten hold roughly 4.7% of the sample, which has tens of thousands of clones, approximately 83% seen once. The receptor was isolated from a woman aged 60-70 years with acute or convalescent COVID-19. Sequencing was performed on peripheral blood.

CDR3: CASSPEGAYGYTF. The CDR3 coding sequence is TGTGCCAGCTCACCTGAAGGGGCCTATGGCTACACCTTC. The V and J genes are TRBV18 and TRBJ1-2; tentative D call: TRBD1 (5 bases). V shed 3 bases and J shed 4 bases, with 9 bases lying between them. Looked up from germline, CDR1 is KGHSH and CDR2 is LQKENI. The CDR3 runs 13 residues.